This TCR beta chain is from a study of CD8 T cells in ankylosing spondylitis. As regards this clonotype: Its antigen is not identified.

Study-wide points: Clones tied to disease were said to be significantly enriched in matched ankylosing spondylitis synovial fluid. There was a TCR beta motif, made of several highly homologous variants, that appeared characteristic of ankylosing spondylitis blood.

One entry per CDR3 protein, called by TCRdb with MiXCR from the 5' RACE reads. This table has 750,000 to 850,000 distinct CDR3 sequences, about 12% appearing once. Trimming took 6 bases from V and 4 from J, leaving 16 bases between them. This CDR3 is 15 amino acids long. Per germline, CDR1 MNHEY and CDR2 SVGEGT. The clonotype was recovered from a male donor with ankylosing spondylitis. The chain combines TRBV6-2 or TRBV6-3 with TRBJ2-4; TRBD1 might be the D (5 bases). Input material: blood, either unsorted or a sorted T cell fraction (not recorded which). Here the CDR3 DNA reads TGTGCCAGCAGAGCAGGGTTTTGGGGAAAAAACATTCAGTACTTC. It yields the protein CASRAGFWGKNIQYF.